Listed here are 21 T cell receptor beta chains from one sample, sequenced in a study of beta chain features in type 1 diabetes. Study conclusions and caveats: Shorter TCRB CDR3s, moderately but significantly so, marked every one of the four CD4+ subsets in Type 1 diabetes patients.

These receptors lack a known antigen. Expressed TCRB transcripts were sequenced, since all the RNA that had been isolated was reverse transcribed. Libraries were prepared by immunoSEQ multiplex PCR; TCRdb keeps only in-frame clonotypes and omits some of them. The data show some 640,000 clones, with roughly an eighth seen just once and approximately 0.039% held by the top ten. Specimen: naive CD4+ T cells from blood. The receptors here all came from a man aged 18 to 35 with type 1 diabetes.

This clone came up a few times. V usage is TRBV30 and J usage is TRBJ1-5; 8 positions match TRBD1. The CDR3 is 14 amino acids. In germline, CDR1 is GTSNPN, CDR2 SVGIG (reference sequence). Germline trimming cut 2 bases from V and 8 bases from J; bases unmatched to any gene: 8. Written as DNA, the CDR3 is TGTGCCTGGAGTCCAGGACAGGGAAGGGAGCCCCAGCATTTT. This sequence encodes CAWSPGQGREPQHF.

This rearrangement joins TRBV2 to TRBJ2-2; TRBD2 aligns across 7 bases. Germline trimming cut 6 bases from V and 4 bases from J; bases unmatched to any gene: 2. From germline, CDR1 is SNHLY and CDR2 FYNNEI. The CDR3 spans 13 residues. The CDR3 spells CASRSGTTGELFF. The CDR3 DNA is TGTGCCAGCAGGAGCGGGACCACCGGGGAGCTGTTTTTT. The whole variable domain, remainder taken from reference TRBV2 and TRBJ2-2, is EPEVTQTPSHQVTQMGQEVILRCVPISNHLYFYWYRQILGQKVEFLVSFYNNEISEKSEIFDDQFSVERPDGSNFTLKIRSTKLEDSAMYFCASRSGTTGELFFGEGSRLTVL.

This clone was counted a few times. The chain recombines TRBV27 with TRBJ1-5; weak D call: TRBD1 (5 bases). The CDR3 length is 15 residues. Germline CDR1 and CDR2: MNHEY and SMNVEV (reference sequence). With 5 bases removed from V and 1 base from J, the gap between germline ends came to 12 bases. The CDR3 loop is CASSPQGGSNQPQHF. The CDR3 bases are TGTGCCAGCAGTCCCCAGGGAGGGAGCAATCAGCCCCAGCATTTT.

V is TRBV2 and J is TRBJ2-1, with D unresolved. Germline CDR1 and CDR2: SNHLY and FYNNEI. V gave up 5 bases and J gave up 1 base, with 6 bases separating them. The CDR3 loop spans 13 amino acids. CDR3 amino acids: CASSRASYNEQFF. CDR3 sequence (DNA): TGTGCCAGCAGTCGAGCTTCCTACAATGAGCAGTTCTTC.

This clone showed up just once. The rearrangement uses TRBV28 and TRBJ1-2, with TRBD1 identical over 7 bases. The CDR3 covers 14 residues. With V trimmed by 6 bases and J by 0 bases, 4 bases remained unmatched. The germline CDR1 and CDR2 sequences are MDHEN and SYDVKM. CDR3 in amino acids: CASRPGQSNYGYTF. CDR3 DNA: TGTGCCAGCAGACCGGGACAGTCTAACTATGGCTACACCTTC.

This clone was picked up a small number of times. The chain couples TRBV4-1 to TRBJ2-3, with 8 bases fitting TRBD2. This CDR3 has 16 residues. Germline V gives CDR1 MGHRA, CDR2 YSYEKL. V lost 3 bases, J lost 3 bases, and 8 bases stayed unmatched. CDR3 in amino acids: CASSQAGTRGTDTQYF. CDR3 in DNA: TGCGCCAGCAGCCAGGCCGGGACTAGAGGGACAGATACGCAGTATTTT.

This clone was counted a few times. The chain joins TRBV29-1 to TRBJ2-5; 8 nucleotides line up with TRBD2. The J segment lost 1 base and the V segment lost 6 bases, leaving 10 bases of the junction unmatched. CDR3 length: 15 residues. Germline V gene data show CDR1 as SQVTM and CDR2 as ANQGSEA. CDR3 residues: CSVSGTRSGQETQYF. DNA for the CDR3: TGCAGCGTGTCCGGGACTAGGTCTGGCCAAGAGACCCAGTACTTC. Full variable domain (outside the CDR3, taken from reference TRBV29-1 and TRBJ2-5): SAVISQKPSRDICQRGTSLTIQCQVDSQVTMMFWYRQQPGQSLTLIATANQGSEATYESGFVIDKFPISRPNLTFSTLTVSNMSPEDSSIYLCSVSGTRSGQETQYFGPGTRLLVL.

This clone was observed a handful of times. This chain uses TRBV11-3 with TRBJ2-1, with 14 bases fitting TRBD2. Germline CDR1 SGHNT, CDR2 YENEEA. This CDR3 spans 17 amino acids. J lost 8 bases, V lost 5 bases, and 11 bases had no gene match. As DNA, the CDR3 is TGTGCCAGCAGCGCCTTAGGGGGGACTAGCGGGAGCGATGAGCAGTTCTTC. It yields the protein CASSALGGTSGSDEQFF.

This sequence joins TRBV15 and TRBJ1-2; D is uncertain. The CDR3 consists of 13 residues. The germline V gene has CDR1 LNHNV and CDR2 YYDKDF (reference sequence). V gave up 2 bases and J gave up 0 bases, with 4 bases separating them. The CDR3 region has the DNA TGTGCCACCAGCAGAAGAGCTAACTATGGCTACACCTTC. Encoded protein: CATSRRANYGYTF. The whole variable domain, remainder taken from reference TRBV15 and TRBJ1-2, is DAMVIQNPRYQVTQFGKPVTLSCSQTLNHNVMYWYQQKSSQAPKLLFHYYDKDFNNEADTPDNFQSRRPNTSFCFLDIRSPGLGDTAMYLCATSRRANYGYTFGSGTRLTVV.

This clone was seen only a few times. A read error may account for a junction end that differs from germline. This chain uses TRBV7-7 with TRBJ2-1; tentatively, D is TRBD1 or TRBD2 (6 bases each). CDR3 length equals 15 residues. Germline-derived CDR1 and CDR2 are SSHAT and FNYEAQ (reference sequence). The CDR3 protein is CASSSGEDTYNEQFF. In DNA form, the CDR3 reads TGTGCTAGCAGCTCAGGGGAGGACACCTACAATGAGCAGTTCTTC.

This chain joins TRBV18 and TRBJ1-6; D is possibly TRBD1 (5 bases). The germline CDR1 and CDR2 sequences are KGHSH and LQKENI. The CDR3 runs 15 residues. V dropped 1 base and J dropped 7 bases, with 11 bases sitting between them. CDR3 coding DNA: TGTGCCAGCTCACCACGGTCCGAGGGGAATTCACCCCTCCACTTT. Its translation: CASSPRSEGNSPLHF.

The chain has TRBV9 and TRBJ2-5; 10 bases fit TRBD2. V shed 4 bases and J 13 bases; nucleotides not matched to a gene: 13. Germline loops: CDR1 SGDLS, CDR2 YYNGEE. This CDR3 spans 14 amino acids. The DNA of the CDR3 is TGTGCCAGCAGCACCGGGACTAGCGTGCAGCCGCTGTACTTC. Protein product: CASSTGTSVQPLYF.

This clone was seen a few times. The V call is TRBV7-2, the J call TRBJ2-7; D is uncertain. CDR1 SGHTA and CDR2 FQGNSA come from the germline V gene. This CDR3 comprises 13 residues. Trimming removed 0 bases from V and 2 bases from J, with 5 bases in between. As DNA, the CDR3 is TGTGCCAGCAGCTTAGCCGGCCCCTACGAGCAGTACTTC. It codes for CASSLAGPYEQYF.

In its sample, this clone was seen a few times. This sequence joins TRBV2 and TRBJ1-5; no definite D call. This CDR3 has 13 residues. Germline V gene sequence: CDR1 SNHLY, CDR2 FYNNEI. Deletions cut 2 bases from V and 3 bases from J, with 5 bases between. CDR3 sequence (DNA): TGTGCCAGCAGTGAAAGGCCCAATCAGCCCCAGCATTTT. This sequence encodes CASSERPNQPQHF. The full variable domain, with the rest looked up from reference TRBV2 and TRBJ1-5, is EPEVTQTPSHQVTQMGQEVILRCVPISNHLYFYWYRQILGQKVEFLVSFYNNEISEKSEIFDDQFSVERPDGSNFTLKIRSTKLEDSAMYFCASSERPNQPQHFGDGTRLSIL.

This clone appeared a few times. V usage is TRBV2 and J usage is TRBJ2-3; D not resolved. The CDR3 loop spans 12 amino acids. Per the germline V gene, CDR1 is SNHLY and CDR2 is FYNNEI. The V end lost 2 bases, the J end lost 4 bases, and 4 bases lay between the germline ends. CDR3 in amino acids: CASSESSDTQYF. CDR3 sequence (DNA): TGTGCCAGCAGTGAATCCTCAGATACGCAGTATTTT.

The V and J genes are TRBV7-9 and TRBJ2-1, with TRBD1 matching over 9 bases. CDR1 is SEHNR, CDR2 FQNEAQ, per germline (reference sequence). The V gene end was trimmed by 11 bases and the J gene end by 4 bases; junction bases not matched to a gene: 9. This CDR3 is built from 14 residues. CDR3 loop: CAGLPQGAYNEQFF. The DNA of the CDR3 is TGTGCCGGACTACCACAGGGGGCTTACAATGAGCAGTTCTTC. The whole variable domain, filled in from reference TRBV7-9 and TRBJ2-1, reads DTGVSQNPRHKITKRGQNVTFRCDPISEHNRLYWYRQTLGQGPEFLTYFQNEAQLEKSRLLSDRFSAERPKGSFSTLEIQRTEQGDSAMYLCAGLPQGAYNEQFFGPGTRLTVL.

This clone has only a few counts. The J gene is TRBJ2-2, the V gene TRBV25-1; D unresolved. V was clipped by 7 bases and J by 3 bases, with 18 bases between them. Germline V gene data show CDR1 as MGHDK and CDR2 as SYGVNS. This CDR3 is built from 16 residues. The CDR3 DNA sequence: TGTGCCAGCAACCTAGAGTGGCCAAGGTACACCGGGGAGCTGTTTTTT. Its protein is CASNLEWPRYTGELFF.

This clone showed up just a few times. Other DNA sequences within the sample encode an identical CDR3. Here the CDR3 reads CASSPLSGANVLTF. The CDR3 bases are TGTGCCAGTAGCCCTCTCTCTGGGGCCAACGTCCTGACTTTC. The chain has TRBV19 and TRBJ2-6, with D hard to call. CDR1 LNHDA and CDR2 SQIVND come from the germline V gene (reference sequence). With 6 bases removed from V and 0 bases from J, the gap between germline ends came to 6 bases. This CDR3 region has 14 residues. Together with reference TRBV19 and TRBJ2-6, the CDR3 gives the full variable domain: DGGITQSPKYLFRKEGQNVTLSCEQNLNHDAMYWYRQDPGQGLRLIYYSQIVNDFQKGDIAEGYSVSREKKESFPLTVTSAQKNPTAFYLCASSPLSGANVLTFGAGSRLTVL.

V usage is TRBV2 and J usage is TRBJ2-1; 12 nucleotides line up with TRBD1. The CDR3 consists of 13 residues. CDR1 is SNHLY and CDR2 is FYNNEI in the germline V gene. With V trimmed by 7 bases and J by 9 bases, 4 bases remained unmatched. The CDR3 region has the DNA TGTGCCAGCATCGGGACAGGGGGCGGTGAGCAGTTCTTC. Its translation: CASIGTGGGEQFF.

This clone was seen a handful of times. The V call is TRBV4-3, the J call TRBJ2-7; D not certain. The CDR3 length is 15 residues. Looked up from germline, CDR1 is LGHNA and CDR2 is YSLEER. V shed 0 bases and J shed 1 base, with 10 bases lying between them. CDR3 loop: CASSQDLRQSYEQYF. As DNA, the CDR3 is TGCGCCAGCAGCCAAGATCTAAGGCAATCCTACGAGCAGTACTTC.

This clone was seen more than once but under ten times. V gene TRBV28 combines with J gene TRBJ2-1, with 12 positions matching TRBD2. The V gene end was trimmed by 8 bases and the J gene end by 6 bases; junction bases not matched to a gene: 5. Germline-derived CDR1 and CDR2 are MDHEN and SYDVKM. CDR3 size: 14 residues. The CDR3 sequence: CASRTSGDGNEQFF. CDR3 bases: TGTGCCAGCCGGACTAGCGGGGATGGCAATGAGCAGTTCTTC. Based on the CDR3 plus reference TRBV28 and TRBJ2-1, the full variable domain is DVKVTQSSRYLVKRTGEKVFLECVQDMDHENMFWYRQDPGLGLRLIYFSYDVKMKEKGDIPEGYSVSREKKERFSLILESASTNQTSMYLCASRTSGDGNEQFFGPGTRLTVL.